One and the same sample provided the 27 T cell receptor beta chains below, sequenced in a study of T cell repertoires in cytomegalovirus infection. Each CDR3 protein is one row after TCRdb ran MiXCR on the reads. The sample yields roughly 280,000 distinct CDR3 sequences, about 20% seen once. The antigens these receptors bind are not known. Sequenced material: cultured PBMCs, taken from culture after CMV antigen stimulation. The receptors originated from a human donor in good health (CMV status not recorded). Some clones in this sample may be carry-over from other donors' samples.

This clonotype was seen repeatedly, ten times or more. This sequence joins TRBV7-2 and TRBJ2-3, with TRBD2 matching over 11 bases. This CDR3 is built from 19 residues. The V segment lost 0 bases and the J segment 0 bases; nucleotides outside the gene matches: 8. Germline loops: CDR1 SGHTA, CDR2 FQGNSA. The CDR3 reads CASSLAWASGRTSTDTQYF. The DNA of the CDR3 is TGTGCCAGCAGCTTAGCCTGGGCTAGCGGGAGGACTAGCACAGATACGCAGTATTTT.

This clonotype was seen many times. The genes are TRBV7-2 and TRBJ2-5; no definite D call. V lost 6 bases and J 0 bases, leaving 11 bases between the germline ends. There are 14 residues in the CDR3. CDR1 is SGHTA, CDR2 FQGNSA, per germline. Here the CDR3 reads CASSPSLNQETQYF. DNA for the CDR3: TGTGCCAGCAGTCCGTCACTAAACCAAGAGACCCAGTACTTC. Complete variable domain (other parts from reference TRBV7-2 and TRBJ2-5): GAGVSQSPSNKVTEKGKDVELRCDPISGHTALYWYRQSLGQGLEFLIYFQGNSAPDKSGLPSDRFSAERTGGSVSTLTIQRTQQEDSAVYLCASSPSLNQETQYFGPGTRLLVL.

This clonotype showed up many times. The V gene is TRBV7-2, the J gene TRBJ2-1; D may be TRBD1 or TRBD2 (7 bases each). CDR1 is SGHTA, CDR2 FQGNSA, per germline. Between the trimmed V and J ends, which lost 5 bases and 12 bases, there was a span of 20 bases. The CDR3 is 14 amino acids. The CDR3 protein is CASSPQGGALGQFF. The CDR3 DNA reads as TGTGCCAGCAGCCCTCAGGGGGGGGCTCTTGGGCAGTTCTTC.

V is TRBV7-6 and J is TRBJ1-2; D unclear. Germline loops: CDR1 SGHVS, CDR2 FNYEAQ. The CDR3 runs 13 residues. The V end lost 4 bases, the J end lost 1 base, and 7 bases lay between the germline ends. As DNA, the CDR3 is TGTGCCAGCAGCTCATACAGTAACTATGGCTACACCTTC. This encodes CASSSYSNYGYTF. Supplemented by reference TRBV7-6 and TRBJ1-2, the full variable domain reads GAGVSQSPRYKVTKRGQDVALRCDPISGHVSLYWYRQALGQGPEFLTYFNYEAQQDKSGLPNDRFSAERPEGSISTLTIQRTEQRDSAMYRCASSSYSNYGYTFGSGTRLTVV.

The rearrangement uses TRBV28 and TRBJ2-7; 8 bases line up with TRBD1. Germline V lookup: CDR1 MDHEN, CDR2 SYDVKM. With V trimmed by 3 bases and J by 3 bases, 4 bases remained unmatched. This CDR3 comprises 14 residues. The CDR3 sequence: CASSFLDRDYEQYF. The CDR3, as DNA: TGTGCCAGCAGTTTCCTGGACAGGGACTACGAGCAGTACTTC.

With regard to this clonotype: Possible read error: a much larger clone is one base away. The chain combines TRBV7-2 with TRBJ1-5, with D uncertain. The germline V gene has CDR1 SGHTA and CDR2 FQGNSA. Trimming left V 4 bases short and J 9 bases short, with 13 bases between. The CDR3 covers 13 residues. The CDR3 here is CASSSNDWGPQHF. CDR3 nucleotide sequence: TGTGCCAGCAGCTCAAATGATTGGGGGCCCCAGCATTTT.

Ten or more counts support this clonotype. The J gene is TRBJ2-2, the V gene TRBV7-2, with D tentatively TRBD1 or TRBD2 (5 bases each). This CDR3 spans 15 amino acids. Trimming took off 5 bases at V and 4 bases at J, with 14 bases between the two ends. In germline, CDR1 is SGHTA, CDR2 FQGNSA. CDR3 protein: CASSRMSGTTGELFF. The CDR3 bases are TGTGCCAGCAGCCGGATGTCGGGGACCACCGGGGAGCTGTTTTTT.

There are many counts of this clonotype. The V call is TRBV7-9, the J call TRBJ2-7; 12 nucleotides line up with TRBD2. J gave up 6 bases and V 0 bases, and 15 bases lay outside the gene matches. This CDR3 spans 19 amino acids. Germline values: CDR1 SEHNR, CDR2 FQNEAQ (reference sequence). The DNA of the CDR3 is TGTGCCAGCAGCTTAGCATCAGGGGCCCGGACTAGCGGGATTATCGAGCAGTACGTC. It codes for CASSLASGARTSGIIEQYV.

This clonotype was observed a handful of times. The chain is built from TRBV20-1 and TRBJ1-2; possibly TRBD1 for D (6 bases). V was cut by 5 bases and J by 7 bases, with 23 bases left in between. This CDR3 has 15 amino acids. Germline loops: CDR1 DFQATT, CDR2 SNEGSKA (reference sequence). CDR3 bases: TGCAGTGCTGGGGGGGGGCAGGGCGAGGGTGGTGGCTACACCTTC. It is translated as CSAGGGQGEGGGYTF.

Only a few counts were recorded for this clonotype. The chain has TRBV20-1 and TRBJ2-5, with a possible D match to TRBD2 (6 bases). V was trimmed by 6 bases and J by 7 bases, leaving 24 bases between them. The CDR3 has 15 residues. The germline CDR1 and CDR2 sequences are DFQATT and SNEGSKA (reference sequence). In DNA form, the CDR3 reads TGCAGTGCCCAATGGGGGGAGACTATAGGGTGGACCCAGTACTTC. It codes for CSAQWGETIGWTQYF.

This clonotype was observed a handful of times. The rearrangement uses TRBV5-6 and TRBJ1-4; the D gene is possibly TRBD1 (5 bases). CDR1 and CDR2 from the germline V gene are SGHDT and YYEEEE. Trimming stripped 4 bases from V and 11 bases from J, with 18 bases between. This CDR3 is 14 amino acids long. The CDR3 region is CASSPGSAMGKLFF. The DNA for the CDR3 is TGTGCCAGCAGCCCAGGGTCGGCAATGGGGAAACTGTTTTTT.

This clonotype showed up just a few times. The chain carries TRBV7-3 and TRBJ1-3, with TRBD1 as a possible D gene (6 bases). The CDR3 is 15 amino acids. The V gene lost 6 bases and the J gene lost 0 bases, with 12 bases spanning the gap. The germline V gene encodes CDR1 SGHTA and CDR2 FQGTGA. CDR3 DNA sequence: TGTGCCAGCAGACAGGGACGGCTCTCTGGAAACACCATATATTTT. This translates into CASRQGRLSGNTIYF.

The CDR3, as DNA: TGTGCCAGCAGCTTAGTTAGCGGGACAGGGTGGGCGGAGGCCTCCTACGAGCAGTACTTC. This sequence encodes CASSLVSGTGWAEASYEQYF. The chain combines TRBV13 with TRBJ2-7; tentatively, D is TRBD1 (9 bases). V was trimmed by 1 base and J by 0 bases, leaving 25 bases between them. The CDR3 has 20 amino acids. Germline V gene data show CDR1 as PRHDT and CDR2 as FYEKMQ (reference sequence). The whole variable domain, remainder taken from reference TRBV13 and TRBJ2-7, is AAGVIQSPRHLIKEKRETATLKCYPIPRHDTVYWYQQGPGQDPQFLISFYEKMQSDKGSIPDRFSAQQFSDYHSELNMSSLELGDSALYFCASSLVSGTGWAEASYEQYFGPGTRLTVT.

This clonotype was seen at least ten times. This rearrangement joins TRBV7-2 to TRBJ2-5; 10 bases line up with TRBD2. The CDR3 length is 18 residues. The germline V gene has CDR1 SGHTA and CDR2 FQGNSA. The trim removed 2 bases at V and 3 bases at J, leaving 12 bases unmatched. In DNA form, the CDR3 reads TGTGCCAGCAGCTTACGTTCGAGCGGGAGGGCCGGTAAAGAGACCCAGTACTTC. It encodes CASSLRSSGRAGKETQYF.

The gene calls are TRBV19 and TRBJ2-1, with 13 bases lining up with TRBD2. V trimming: 1 base; J trimming: 5 bases; junction bases outside the gene matches: 5. CDR1 and CDR2 (germline): LNHDA, SQIVND (reference sequence). The CDR3 covers 17 residues. CDR3 DNA sequence: TGTGCCAGTAGTATAGGCCTGACTAGCGGGAGGAACAATGAGCAGTTCTTC. It encodes CASSIGLTSGRNNEQFF.

This clonotype was observed a few times. The chain uses TRBV19 and TRBJ2-1, with D perhaps assigned TRBD1 or TRBD2 (5 bases each). V lost 3 bases, J lost 0 bases, and 12 bases lay in between. CDR3 length: 16 residues. Germline V gene sequence: CDR1 LNHDA, CDR2 SQIVND (reference sequence). In nucleotides, the CDR3 is TGTGCCAGTAGTATTTTGGGACGGAGCTCCTACAATGAGCAGTTCTTC. This encodes CASSILGRSSYNEQFF.

At least ten counts were recorded for this clonotype. The CDR3, as DNA: TGTGCTAGTGGTCCCACTGAAGCGGTGGCCACCGGGGAGCTGTTTTTT. It specifies CASGPTEAVATGELFF. The J gene is TRBJ2-2, the V gene TRBV12-5; D possibly corresponds to TRBD2 (5 bases). The CDR3 is made up of 16 amino acids. The germline gives CDR1 LGHNT, CDR2 FRNRAP. The V and J ends lost 5 bases and 4 bases respectively, with 17 bases between them.

This clonotype showed up many times. The chain links TRBV12-5 to TRBJ1-4; D is possibly TRBD1 (6 bases). The CDR3 is made up of 19 amino acids. V gave up 0 bases and J gave up 4 bases, with 21 bases separating them. CDR1 and CDR2 from the germline V gene are LGHNT and FRNRAP. The CDR3, as DNA: TGTGCTAGTGGTTTGGTCGACACAGGGCATCCCTTTGATAATGAAAAACTGTTTTTT. Translated, it gives CASGLVDTGHPFDNEKLFF. The full variable domain, in which reference TRBV12-5 and TRBJ1-4 provide the parts outside the CDR3, is DARVTQTPRHKVTEMGQEVTMRCQPILGHNTVFWYRQTMMQGLELLAYFRNRAPLDDSGMPKDRFSAEMPDATLATLKIQPSEPRDSAVYFCASGLVDTGHPFDNEKLFFGSGTQLSVL.

At least ten counts were recorded for this clonotype. This chain uses TRBV7-9 with TRBJ1-6; D not certain. This CDR3 contains 14 residues. V lost 2 bases, J lost 6 bases, and 8 bases lay in between. Germline V gene lookup returns CDR1 SEHNR and CDR2 FQNEAQ (reference sequence). The CDR3 sequence: CASSLLTTNSPLHF. The CDR3 DNA is TGTGCCAGCAGCTTATTGACAACTAATTCACCCCTCCACTTT.

The V and J genes are TRBV6-5 and TRBJ2-7; D is perhaps TRBD2 (6 bases). Germline CDR1 MNHEY, CDR2 SVGAGI. The CDR3 is made up of 13 amino acids. Deletions cut 2 bases from V and 7 bases from J, with 12 bases between. Written as DNA, the CDR3 is TGTGCCAGCAGTTACCGTGGCGCGGGGGAGCAGTACTTC. This gives the protein CASSYRGAGEQYF.

The V gene is TRBV5-4, the J gene TRBJ2-7, with D possibly matching TRBD2 (5 bases). Per the germline V gene, CDR1 is SGHNT and CDR2 is YYREEE (reference sequence). This CDR3 has 13 residues. V was shortened by 0 bases and J by 5 bases, with 9 bases between the two germline ends. Here the CDR3 reads CASSLGGGNEQYF. The DNA of the CDR3 is TGTGCCAGCAGCTTGGGCGGAGGAAACGAGCAGTACTTC.

The genes are TRBV7-9 and TRBJ1-2; D not certain. V lost 0 bases and J lost 2, with 10 bases in between. Germline CDR1 reads SEHNR; CDR2 reads FQNEAQ (reference sequence). The CDR3 totals 15 residues. CDR3 protein: CASSLAPSSNYGYTF. CDR3 in DNA: TGTGCCAGCAGCTTAGCACCGTCGTCCAACTATGGCTACACCTTC.

The chain combines TRBV24-1 with TRBJ2-3, with TRBD1 matching 7 bases. Germline assignment: CDR1 KGHDR and CDR2 SFDVKD. V was pared by 9 bases and J by 6 bases, with 5 bases of the junction left unmatched. The CDR3 covers 12 residues. CDR3 residues: CATGTDRDTQYF. The CDR3 nucleotides read TGTGCCACCGGGACAGACAGGGATACGCAGTATTTT.

This clonotype was detected ten times or more. This chain links TRBV11-2 with TRBJ1-2; no reliable D call. The V and J ends lost 1 base and 4 bases respectively, with 7 bases between them. The CDR3 consists of 13 residues. CDR1 is SGHAT and CDR2 is FQNNGV in the germline V gene. CDR3 DNA sequence: TGTGCCAGCAGCTTAGGCTTAACCTATGGCTACACCTTC. Its translation: CASSLGLTYGYTF.

This clonotype was found many times. V and J are TRBV12-3 or TRBV12-4 and TRBJ1-1; 11 nucleotides line up with TRBD1. V was clipped by 7 bases and J by 8 bases; unmatched bases: 6. The CDR3 runs 13 residues. The CDR3 here is CASIRTGGTEAFF. The CDR3 coding sequence is TGTGCCAGCATTAGGACAGGGGGCACCGAAGCTTTCTTT.

This clonotype has ten or more counts. The chain joins TRBV7-2 to TRBJ2-1; 7 bases align to TRBD1. The CDR3 consists of 17 residues. Germline CDR1 and CDR2: SGHTA and FQGNSA. V lost 1 base and J lost 1; bases outside the gene matches: 7. CDR3 DNA sequence: TGTGCCAGCAGCTTAGACCAGGGGGTAGGGTCCTACAATGAGCAGTTCTTC. Translation: CASSLDQGVGSYNEQFF.

This rearrangement joins TRBV9 to TRBJ2-1, with 7 bases identical to TRBD2. Germline trimming cut 4 bases from V and 6 bases from J; bases unmatched to any gene: 4. This CDR3 is built from 13 residues. The V gene's germline CDR1 is SGDLS and CDR2 YYNGEE. CDR3 protein: CASSPRGSNEQFF. For the CDR3, the DNA is TGTGCCAGCAGCCCCCGCGGGAGCAATGAGCAGTTCTTC.